This is a list of T cell receptor beta chains from one sample in a study of CXCR3-negative and CXCR3-positive naive CD8 T cells. TCRdb reprocessed the 5' RACE reads, with one entry per CDR3 protein and no DNA. The sample table includes approximately 140,000 distinct CDR3 sequences. Sequences were obtained from naive CXCR3+ CD8+ T cells from blood. The source of these receptors is a human donor in good health. Some clones in this sample may be carry-over from other donors' samples. Both conserved end residues are part of each CDR3.

V gene	J gene	CDR3 protein
TRBV6-5	TRBJ2-2	CASSYWTGKMRTGELFF
TRBV6-2/TRBV6-3	TRBJ1-3	CASSPDLTGNTIYF
TRBV4-3	TRBJ2-2	CASSQVGTGREAGELFF
TRBV29-1	TRBJ2-7	CSVELAEAYEQYF
TRBV4-3	TRBJ1-4	CASSPTADRGAEKLFF
TRBV19	TRBJ1-1	CASSIATEAFF
TRBV2	TRBJ2-4	CASSTYGLIAKNIQYF
TRBV7-9	TRBJ1-1	CASSHPTAGWPEAFF
TRBV29-1	TRBJ2-5	CSVVPASPLYQETQYF
TRBV9	TRBJ1-2	CASSVTGNGYTF
TRBV19	TRBJ2-3	CASSNGGTDTQYF
TRBV29-1	TRBJ1-2	CSGWGVLYGYTF
TRBV28	TRBJ2-1	CASSSIREQFF
TRBV9	TRBJ1-1	CASSATGTGEAFF
TRBV20-1	TRBJ1-1	CSAPGGTEAFF
TRBV3-1	TRBJ2-7	CASSHPGLASSEQYF
TRBV6-5	TRBJ1-1	CASSYQGGSAEAFF
TRBV6-5	TRBJ2-7	CASSYHKKNEQYF
TRBV15	TRBJ2-3	CATSRAALPDTQYF
TRBV6-5	TRBJ1-6	CASSYRRTGVSSPLHF
TRBV20-1	TRBJ2-7	CSARKGYDEQYF
TRBV29-1	TRBJ2-1	CSVEGDSRNVHEQFF
TRBV12-3/TRBV12-4	TRBJ2-1	CASSVAEGAEQFF
TRBV29-1	TRBJ1-2	CSVEVQGRGYTF